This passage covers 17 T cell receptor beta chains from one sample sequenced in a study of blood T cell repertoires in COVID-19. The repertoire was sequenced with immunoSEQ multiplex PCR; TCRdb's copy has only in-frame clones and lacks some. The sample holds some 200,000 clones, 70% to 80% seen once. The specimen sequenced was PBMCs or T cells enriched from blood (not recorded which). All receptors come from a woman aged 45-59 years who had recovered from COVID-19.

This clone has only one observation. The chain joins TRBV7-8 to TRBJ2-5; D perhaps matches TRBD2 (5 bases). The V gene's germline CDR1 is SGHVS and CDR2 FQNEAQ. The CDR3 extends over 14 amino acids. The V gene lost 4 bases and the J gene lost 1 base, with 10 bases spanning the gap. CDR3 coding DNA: TGTGCCAGCAGCTCACCGGACTTCCAAGAGACCCAGTACTTC. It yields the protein CASSSPDFQETQYF.

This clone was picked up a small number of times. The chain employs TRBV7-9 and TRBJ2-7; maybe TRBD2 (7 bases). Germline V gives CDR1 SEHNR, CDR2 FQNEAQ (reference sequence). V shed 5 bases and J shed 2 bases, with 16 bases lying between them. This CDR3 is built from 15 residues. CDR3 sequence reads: CASSPGAGAAYEQYF. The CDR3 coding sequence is TGTGCCAGCAGCCCGGGGGCGGGAGCAGCCTACGAGCAGTACTTC.

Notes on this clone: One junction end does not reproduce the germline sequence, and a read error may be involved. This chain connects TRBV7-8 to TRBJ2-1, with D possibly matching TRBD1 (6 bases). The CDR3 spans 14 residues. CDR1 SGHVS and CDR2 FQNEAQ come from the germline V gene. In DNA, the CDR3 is TGTGCCAGCAGCCTAGCCGGGACACGGAATGAGCAGTTCTTC. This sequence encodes CASSLAGTRNEQFF.

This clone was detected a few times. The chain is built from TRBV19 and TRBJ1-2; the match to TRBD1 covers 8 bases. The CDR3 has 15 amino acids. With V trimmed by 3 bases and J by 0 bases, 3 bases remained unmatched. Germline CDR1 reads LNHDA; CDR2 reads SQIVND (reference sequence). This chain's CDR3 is CASSIRTGSNYGYTF. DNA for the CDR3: TGTGCCAGTAGTATTCGGACAGGGTCTAACTATGGCTACACCTTC.

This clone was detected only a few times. The CDR3 DNA sequence: TGCGCCAGCAGATCCGGGACAGGGAGAAACACCATATATTTT. Its protein is CASRSGTGRNTIYF. The chain is built from TRBV5-1 and TRBJ1-3; 9 bases fit TRBD1. From germline, CDR1 is SGHRS and CDR2 YFSETQ. The CDR3 runs 14 residues. The ends lost 5 bases at V and 5 bases at J; junction bases unmatched: 5.

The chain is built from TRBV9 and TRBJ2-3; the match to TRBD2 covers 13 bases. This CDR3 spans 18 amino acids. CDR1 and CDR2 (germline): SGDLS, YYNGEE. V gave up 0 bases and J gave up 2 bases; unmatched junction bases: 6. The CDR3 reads CASSVGSGTSGATDTQYF. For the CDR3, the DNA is TGTGCCAGCAGCGTAGGGAGCGGGACTAGCGGGGCCACAGATACGCAGTATTTT.

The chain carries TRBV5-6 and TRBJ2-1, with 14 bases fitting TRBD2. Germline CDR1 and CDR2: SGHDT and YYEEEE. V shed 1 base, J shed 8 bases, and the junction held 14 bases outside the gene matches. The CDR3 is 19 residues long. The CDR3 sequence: CASSLRRQATSGRADEQFF. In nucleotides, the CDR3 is TGTGCCAGCAGCTTGCGGAGACAGGCGACTAGCGGGAGGGCTGATGAGCAGTTCTTC.

CDR3 nucleotide sequence: TGTGCCAGCAGCCAAGCAGACAGGGGCTATGGCTACACCTTC. Protein sequence: CASSQADRGYGYTF. The rearrangement uses TRBV3-1 (or the pseudogene TRBV3-2) and TRBJ1-2, with TRBD1 identical over 8 bases. The CDR3 is 14 amino acids. The germline CDR1 and CDR2 sequences are LGHDT and YNNKEL (reference sequence). V was clipped by 1 base and J by 4 bases; unmatched bases: 2.

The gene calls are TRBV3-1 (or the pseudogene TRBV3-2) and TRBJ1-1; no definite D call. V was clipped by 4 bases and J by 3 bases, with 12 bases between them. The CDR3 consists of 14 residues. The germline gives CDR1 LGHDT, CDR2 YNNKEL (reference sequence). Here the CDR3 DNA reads TGTGCCAGCAGCCCAGGCCGATGGGACACTGAAGCTTTCTTT. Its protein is CASSPGRWDTEAFF.

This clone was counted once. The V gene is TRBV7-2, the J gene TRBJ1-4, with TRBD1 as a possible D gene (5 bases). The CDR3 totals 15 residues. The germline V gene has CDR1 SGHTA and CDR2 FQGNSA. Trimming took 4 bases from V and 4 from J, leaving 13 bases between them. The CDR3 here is CASSWSGTVNEKLFF. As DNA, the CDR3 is TGTGCCAGCAGCTGGTCCGGGACTGTTAATGAAAAACTGTTTTTT.

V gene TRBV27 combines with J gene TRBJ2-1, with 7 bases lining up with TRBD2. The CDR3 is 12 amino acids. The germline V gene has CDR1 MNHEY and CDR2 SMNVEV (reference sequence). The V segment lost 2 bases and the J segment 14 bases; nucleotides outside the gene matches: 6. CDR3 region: CASSLLAGGEFF. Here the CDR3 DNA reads TGTGCCAGCAGTTTACTTGCTGGGGGGGAGTTCTTC.

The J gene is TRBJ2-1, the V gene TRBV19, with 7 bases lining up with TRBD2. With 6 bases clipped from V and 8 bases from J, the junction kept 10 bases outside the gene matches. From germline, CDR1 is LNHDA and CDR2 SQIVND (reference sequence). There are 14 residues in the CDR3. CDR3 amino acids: CASRRGFTSDEQFF. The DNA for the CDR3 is TGTGCCAGTAGGAGAGGGTTCACTAGCGATGAGCAGTTCTTC.

The CDR3 region is CASSTLTGELFF. The CDR3 DNA reads TGTGCCAGCAGCACCCTAACCGGGGAGCTGTTTTTT. The chain combines TRBV7-3 with TRBJ2-2; D is unresolved. Trimming removed 5 bases from V and 5 bases from J, with 6 bases in between. The germline gives CDR1 SGHTA, CDR2 FQGTGA. This CDR3 contains 12 residues.

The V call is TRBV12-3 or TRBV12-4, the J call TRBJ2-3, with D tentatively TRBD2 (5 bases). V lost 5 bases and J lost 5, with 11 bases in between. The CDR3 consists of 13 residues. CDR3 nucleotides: TGTGCCAGCAGTCCCAGGAGGAGAGATACGCAGTATTTT. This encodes CASSPRRRDTQYF.

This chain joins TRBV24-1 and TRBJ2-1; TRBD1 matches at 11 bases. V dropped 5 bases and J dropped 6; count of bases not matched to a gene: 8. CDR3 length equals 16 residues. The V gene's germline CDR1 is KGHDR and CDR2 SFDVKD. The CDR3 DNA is TGTGCCACCAGTGGAGCCGGACAGGGGGCTCTCAATGAGCAGTTCTTC. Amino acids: CATSGAGQGALNEQFF.

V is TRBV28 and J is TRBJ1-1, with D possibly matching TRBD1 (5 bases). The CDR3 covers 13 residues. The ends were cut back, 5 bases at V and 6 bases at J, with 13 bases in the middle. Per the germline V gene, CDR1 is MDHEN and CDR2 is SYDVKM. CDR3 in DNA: TGTGCCAGCAGTCCCTGGGCGGGGGCTGAAGCTTTCTTT. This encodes CASSPWAGAEAFF. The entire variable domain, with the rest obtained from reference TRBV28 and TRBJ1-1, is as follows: DVKVTQSSRYLVKRTGEKVFLECVQDMDHENMFWYRQDPGLGLRLIYFSYDVKMKEKGDIPEGYSVSREKKERFSLILESASTNQTSMYLCASSPWAGAEAFFGQGTRLTVV.

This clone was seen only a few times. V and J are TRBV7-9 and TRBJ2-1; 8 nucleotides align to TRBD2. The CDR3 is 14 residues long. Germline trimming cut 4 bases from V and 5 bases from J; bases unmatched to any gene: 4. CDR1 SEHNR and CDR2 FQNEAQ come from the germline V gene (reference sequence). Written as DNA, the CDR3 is TGTGCCAGCAGCTCCGGGAGGGATAACAATGAGCAGTTCTTC. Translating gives CASSSGRDNNEQFF.